This record covers a single T cell receptor beta chain. Clones were read by immunoSEQ multiplex PCR, and TCRdb kept only the in-frame ones, dropping some. The sample yields about 29,000 clones, more than 70% seen once. The data were obtained in a study of PD-L1 blockade in urothelial cancer. For the study at large: Patients commenced intravenous atezolizumab, 1,200 mg every 3 weeks, in 2014. Blood analysis occurred 3 weeks (second dose) and 6 weeks after treatment start. Typically, measured as a median, blood samples had about 140,000 T cells. Individuals in the cohort had been given 0 to 3 earlier chemotherapy regimens.

This receptor was taken from a man over 45 with urothelial cancer. This sample comprised PBMCs, obtained around atezolizumab (anti-PD-L1) treatment.

The DNA for the CDR3 is TGTGCCAGCAGCCGACAGGGGTACAATGAGCAGTTCTTC. It yields the protein CASSRQGYNEQFF. The J gene is TRBJ2-1, the V gene TRBV6-5; 8 nucleotides line up with TRBD1. The germline V gene encodes CDR1 MNHEY and CDR2 SVGAGI. This CDR3 has 13 amino acids. The V gene end was trimmed by 6 bases and the J gene end by 4 bases; junction bases not matched to a gene: 2.